The T cell receptor beta chain described here comes from a study of regulatory T cells in long-lasting Graves disease. General study points: Persistent cases of Graves' showed reduced TCR diversity relative to newly diagnosed patients. Those with persistent disease had in common more public clonotypes (around 2,700) than new patients (roughly 970). TRBV28, TRBJ1-2 and TRBJ2-5 were favored in persistent disease.

Time point here: persistent/refractory GD, antithyroid drugs over 5 years with positive TRAb. The TCR library was made from RNA extracted from PBMCs. In Xi'an, China, an endocrinology department was the source of patients. As to this clonotype: Its antigen is undetermined.

Between the trimmed V and J ends, which lost 1 base and 0 bases, there was a span of 13 bases. CDR3 length equals 17 residues. Per the germline V gene, CDR1 is LNHDA and CDR2 is SQIVND (reference sequence). Construction of the TCR beta libraries employed iRepertoire HTBI primers in conjunction with Arm-PCR of CDR3 regions. One entry per CDR3 protein, called by TCRdb with MiXCR from the multiplex PCR reads. The sample records around 450,000 distinct CDR3 sequences, roughly 21% being singletons. The sample in question was peripheral blood mononuclear cells (PBMCs), obtained when the disease was refractory, from a patient treated with antithyroid drugs. The sequence was obtained from a female donor with Graves disease. V usage is TRBV19 and J usage is TRBJ1-3; tentatively, D is TRBD1 (5 bases). CDR3 bases: TGTGCCAGTAGTATAGTAATGGGGCCCCACTCTGGAAACACCATATATTTT. It translates to CASSIVMGPHSGNTIYF. Full variable domain (remainder filled in from reference TRBV19 and TRBJ1-3): DGGITQSPKYLFRKEGQNVTLSCEQNLNHDAMYWYRQDPGQGLRLIYYSQIVNDFQKGDIAEGYSVSREKKESFPLTVTSAQKNPTAFYLCASSIVMGPHSGNTIYFGEGSWLTVV.